This T cell receptor (beta chain) was obtained from a study of shared clonotypes between healthy human individuals. Findings of the study overall: Estimated richness values were generally larger in naive subsets than in memory subsets.

Measured with immunoSEQ multiplex PCR; TCRdb has only the in-frame clones, and not every one. The sample records millions of clones, about 93% being singletons. Positive CCR7 selection of CD45RO-negative cells yielded the naive CD8 cells, and terminally differentiated effector memory CD45RA+ cells were excluded. A remark on this clone: Its cognate antigen is unknown.

The CDR3 extends over 15 amino acids. V was clipped by 0 bases and J by 7 bases, with 16 bases between them. Germline lookup yields CDR1 SGHDN and CDR2 FVKESK. This clonotype originated in a man between 18 and 29 years old in good health. Some clones in this sample may be carry-over from other donors' samples. The chain links TRBV14 to TRBJ2-7; D unclear. Sequenced input: naive CD8+ T cells from PBMCs. The CDR3 DNA reads as TGTGCCAGCAGCCAAGATAATAGACAAGTTGGGGAGCAGTACTTC. Residues: CASSQDNRQVGEQYF.